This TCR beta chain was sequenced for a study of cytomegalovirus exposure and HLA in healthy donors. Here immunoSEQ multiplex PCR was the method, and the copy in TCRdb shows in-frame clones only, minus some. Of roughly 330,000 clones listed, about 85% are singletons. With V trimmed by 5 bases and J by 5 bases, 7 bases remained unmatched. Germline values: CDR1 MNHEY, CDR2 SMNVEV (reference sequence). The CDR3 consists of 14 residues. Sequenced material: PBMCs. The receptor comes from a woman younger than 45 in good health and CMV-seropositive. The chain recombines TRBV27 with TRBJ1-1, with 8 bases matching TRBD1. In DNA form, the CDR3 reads TGTGCCAGCAGTCCTTGGACAGGGAGGACTGAAGCTTTCTTT. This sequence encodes CASSPWTGRTEAFF.